This T cell receptor beta chain was captured by sequencing in a study of cytomegalovirus exposure and HLA in healthy donors. The germline V gene has CDR1 SGHVS and CDR2 FNYEAQ. This CDR3 is built from 17 residues. Regarding this clone: Its cognate antigen is unknown. Germline and junction disagree at one end, which may indicate a read error.

The PCR contained 60 Vbeta and 13 Jbeta primers. Libraries were prepared by immunoSEQ multiplex PCR; TCRdb keeps only in-frame clonotypes and omits some of them. The table has around 130,000 clones, 75% seen once. Study-wide results and caveats: Cytomegalovirus-associated status was assigned to approximately 160 TCR beta chains. Across all donors, roughly uniform sequencing depth was an assumption of the presence/absence analyses. Productive rates of about 90% or about 30% were seen for most TCR beta V segments in an earlier analysis. Later analysis identified a missense DCLRE1C variant that was linked to TCR beta V- and J-gene trimming.

The chain combines TRBV7-6 with TRBJ2-1, with TRBD2 matching 8 bases. The sample consisted of PBMCs. The source is a middle-aged woman in good health and CMV-seropositive. CDR3 residues: CASSLDTSGPAGNEQFF. In DNA, the CDR3 is TGTGCCAGCAGTTTAGATACTAGCGGACCGGCGGGGAATGAGCAGTTCTTC.